This TCR beta chain was obtained from a study of shared clonotypes between healthy human individuals. Clones were read by immunoSEQ multiplex PCR, and TCRdb kept only the in-frame ones, dropping some. The table lists over a million clones, more than 95% of them singletons. CDR1 and CDR2 from the germline V gene are SGHNT and YENEEA. Between the trimmed V and J ends, which lost 3 bases and 0 bases, there was a span of 5 bases. This CDR3 is 13 amino acids long. Sequencing was done on a sample of naive CD4+ T cells sorted from blood. The subset was: CD45RA+ positively selected. The sequence came from a man aged 25 to 40 in good health. This chain joins TRBV11-3 and TRBJ1-1; D is unresolved. The CDR3 loop is CASSFLMNTEAFF. Written as DNA, the CDR3 is TGTGCCAGCAGCTTCCTCATGAACACTGAAGCTTTCTTT.